Presented here are 3 T cell receptor beta chains from one specimen sequenced in a study of blood T cell repertoires in COVID-19. TCRdb keeps only in-frame clones here, not all; method: immunoSEQ multiplex PCR. The sample has around 100,000 clones, about 85% seen once. Sequenced: peripheral blood. These receptors came from a man aged 35 to 55 with acute or convalescent COVID-19.

This clone was counted between two and nine times. The chain combines TRBV11-3 with TRBJ2-5; the D is unclear. Trimming stripped 7 bases from V and 5 bases from J, with 11 bases between. The CDR3 runs to 12 residues. CDR1 is SGHNT and CDR2 is YENEEA in the germline V gene. The CDR3 protein is CASILLMETQYF. CDR3 nucleotide sequence: TGTGCCAGCATCCTGTTAATGGAGACCCAGTACTTC.

The V gene is TRBV30, the J gene TRBJ2-2; D call uncertain. This CDR3 is built from 15 residues. V gave up 7 bases and J gave up 5 bases, with 20 bases separating them. The germline V gene encodes CDR1 GTSNPN and CDR2 SVGIG (reference sequence). The CDR3 region has the DNA TGTGCCTTGCTCTTATCCACTATATCTACCGGGGAGCTGTTTTTT. This sequence encodes CALLLSTISTGELFF.

V is TRBV2 and J is TRBJ2-1, with D hard to call. V lost 6 bases to trimming and J lost 1 base, with 13 bases between them. Germline V gene data show CDR1 as SNHLY and CDR2 as FYNNEI. The CDR3 spans 15 residues. DNA for the CDR3: TGTGCCAGCAGCGACGACACTGGTTCCTACAATGAGCAGTTCTTC. It codes for CASSDDTGSYNEQFF.